This T cell receptor (beta chain) was captured by sequencing in a study of identical twins. The germline V gene encodes CDR1 SGHNT and CDR2 YENEEA. The CDR3 totals 13 residues. The V end lost 10 bases, the J end lost 0 bases, and 9 bases lay between the germline ends. TCRdb passed the 5' RACE reads through MiXCR, listing each CDR3 protein once. The sample shows roughly 690,000 distinct CDR3 sequences, 5.5% to 6.5% of them seen only once. This clonotype turned up a few times. The source of this sequence is a man aged 18 to 35 in good health. The V gene is TRBV11-3, the J gene TRBJ2-2; no clear D. Sequenced sample: naive T cells sorted from blood. The CDR3 coding sequence is TGTGCCACCGAACGTCCGAACACCGGGGAGCTGTTTTTT. It yields the protein CATERPNTGELFF.